This is a list of T cell receptor beta chains from one sample in a study of blood T cell repertoires in COVID-19. Generated by immunoSEQ multiplex PCR, the TCRdb table keeps only in-frame clones and is missing some. The sample has about 68,000 clones, about 86% seen once; the top ten hold roughly 1.4%. Material: peripheral blood. All receptors come from an older woman with acute or convalescent COVID-19. Each CDR3 is given with its conserved first and last residue. D genes are given only for firm matches. Some rows have no size entry. The others give once, few or many, or a class for an expanded clone.

D gene,V gene,clone size,J gene,CDR3 DNA,CDR3 protein
-,TRBV7-8,-,TRBJ2-7,TGTGCCAGCTCACCATTGTGGAGGGGCTCCGAGCAGTACTTC,CASSPLWRGSEQYF
-,TRBV7-9,-,TRBJ2-5,TGTGCCAGCAGCCCCCGACAGAGTCAAGAGACCCAGTACTTC,CASSPRQSQETQYF
-,TRBV6-5,-,TRBJ1-1,TGTGCCAGCAGTAGAGGGTTTAACACTGAAGCTTTCTTT,CASSRGFNTEAFF
TRBD1,TRBV28,-,TRBJ1-3,TGTGCCAGCAGCCGTAGACAGGGAAATGGAAACACCATATATTTT,CASSRRQGNGNTIYF
TRBD1,TRBV9,-,TRBJ1-6,TGTGCCAGCAGCGTAGAAACAGGGGGCGCCTATAATTCACCCCTCCACTTT,CASSVETGGAYNSPLHF
-,TRBV3-1/TRBV3-2,-,TRBJ1-2,TGTGCCAGCAGCCCCGAGAGGGCCTATGGCTACACCTTC,CASSPERAYGYTF
-,TRBV28,-,TRBJ1-2,TGTGCCAGCAGGCAACAGGGTAATGACTATGGCTACACCTTC,CASRQQGNDYGYTF
TRBD1,TRBV6-5,-,TRBJ2-7,TGTGCCAGCATTTGGGACAGGGGGAACTCCTACGAGCAGTACTTC,CASIWDRGNSYEQYF
-,TRBV20-1,-,TRBJ1-2,TGCAGTGTCACACAGGGTGCTGGCTACACCTTC,CSVTQGAGYTF
TRBD1,TRBV6-2/TRBV6-3,-,TRBJ1-2,TGTGCCAGCAGTTACCGACAGGGACTTAGAGGTGGCTACACCTTC,CASSYRQGLRGGYTF
TRBD1,TRBV5-1,-,TRBJ2-7,TGCGCCAGCAGCTCGGGACAGTCCATATACGAGCAGTACTTC,CASSSGQSIYEQYF
-,TRBV18,-,TRBJ2-2,TGTGCCAGCTCCCCTACCGGTAACACCGGGGAGCTGTTTTTT,CASSPTGNTGELFF
TRBD1,TRBV7-2,-,TRBJ2-3,TGTGCCAGCAGCTTAGGGACAGGGAATGGAGATACGCAGTATTTT,CASSLGTGNGDTQYF
TRBD1,TRBV29-1,-,TRBJ1-4,TGCAGCGGACAAGTAGGGACAGGCAATAATGAAAAACTGTTTTTT,CSGQVGTGNNEKLFF
TRBD2,TRBV3-1/TRBV3-2,few,TRBJ2-7,TGTGCCAGCAGCCAAGGGACTAGAACATACGAGCAGTACTTC,CASSQGTRTYEQYF
-,TRBV7-2,-,TRBJ1-1,TGTGCCAGTAAACCGGGGGGGAGCTACACTGAAGCTTTCTTT,CASKPGGSYTEAFF
-,TRBV19,-,TRBJ1-1,TGTGCCAGTAGTATAGGGGGCGCGTACATGAACACTGAAGCTTTCTTT,CASSIGGAYMNTEAFF
TRBD1,TRBV7-2,-,TRBJ1-2,TGTGCCAGCAGCTTAGGGACAGGGACGCCCTATGGCTACACCTTC,CASSLGTGTPYGYTF
-,TRBV20-1,-,TRBJ2-3,TGCAGTGCTAGTAGCCGTAGTACAGATACGCAGTATTTT,CSASSRSTDTQYF
TRBD1,TRBV3-1/TRBV3-2,-,TRBJ2-2,TGTGCCAGCAGCCACCTACAGGGGGCCACCGGGGAGCTGTTTTTT,CASSHLQGATGELFF
-,TRBV28,-,TRBJ1-4,TGTGCCAGCAGTTTATTACAGACAAAACTGTTTTTT,CASSLLQTKLFF
TRBD1,TRBV19,-,TRBJ1-2,TGTGCCAGTAGTATACCCCGGCCAGGGGGGAGCTATGGCTACACCTTC,CASSIPRPGGSYGYTF
-,TRBV3-1/TRBV3-2,-,TRBJ1-6,TGTGCCAGCAGCCCCGAATCCTACGGTTCACCCCTCCACTTT,CASSPESYGSPLHF
TRBD1,TRBV18,once,TRBJ1-1,TGTGCCAGCTCACCACGGACAGGAAAGGTTGAAGCTTTCTTT,CASSPRTGKVEAFF
-,TRBV29-1,-,TRBJ1-1,TGCAGCGTTGTGACGGGGGTAGGGACTGAAGCTTTCTTT,CSVVTGVGTEAFF
TRBD2,TRBV4-2,-,TRBJ2-5,TGTGCCAGCAGCCGAGGGACTAGCGGGGGGCAGTACCAAGAGACCCAGTACTTC,CASSRGTSGGQYQETQYF
TRBD2,TRBV19,-,TRBJ2-5,TGTGCCAGTAGTATAGGACTAGCGATGGAGACCCAGTACTTC,CASSIGLAMETQYF
TRBD1,TRBV6-2/TRBV6-3,-,TRBJ1-1,TGTGCCAGCAGTTACCCCGGGACAGGCGCTCGGAACTTT,CASSYPGTGARNF
TRBD2,TRBV13,-,TRBJ2-2,TGTGCCAGCAGCTTAGAGGGCGGGAGGCTGTTTTTT,CASSLEGGRLFF
-,TRBV11-2,once,TRBJ1-1,TGTGCCAGCACCCGGGGGGAAGCTTTCTTT,CASTRGEAFF
TRBD1,TRBV19,-,TRBJ2-1,TGTGCCAGTAGTACCGGGGACAGGTTTTACAATGAGCAGTTCTTC,CASSTGDRFYNEQFF
-,TRBV20-1,-,TRBJ1-1,TGCAGTGCCAGATATAACACTGAAGCTTTCTTT,CSARYNTEAFF
-,TRBV4-1,once,TRBJ1-1,TGCGCCAGCAGCCTCCCGACTGGGACTGAAGCTTTCTTT,CASSLPTGTEAFF
TRBD2,TRBV7-6,-,TRBJ2-1,TGTGCCAGCAGCTTAGGGTCGACTAGCGGGAGCTGGAATGAGCAGTTCTTC,CASSLGSTSGSWNEQFF
TRBD1,TRBV7-9,-,TRBJ1-3,TGTGCCAGCAGCCCCGGGACAGGCTCTGGAAACACCATATATTTT,CASSPGTGSGNTIYF
TRBD2,TRBV19,-,TRBJ2-1,TGTGCCAGCGCTGGACTAGCGGGAGGCCTCAATGAGCAGTTCTTC,CASAGLAGGLNEQFF
TRBD2,TRBV2,once,TRBJ2-6,TGTGCGAGCCGCGGGGGGGTTGGCTCTGGGGCCAACGTCCTGACTTTC,CASRGGVGSGANVLTF
-,TRBV7-2,once,TRBJ1-2,TGTGCCAGCAGCTTTTCGCTTTCGGGAGAGGGCTACACCTTC,CASSFSLSGEGYTF
TRBD2,TRBV7-6,-,TRBJ2-7,TGTGCCAGCAGCTCCCAGGCCGGGACTACCTACGAGCAGTACTTC,CASSSQAGTTYEQYF
TRBD2,TRBV5-1,-,TRBJ2-5,TGCGCCAGCAGCCTCCAGACTAGCGGGGGTGGGGAGACCCAGTACTTC,CASSLQTSGGGETQYF
-,TRBV10-2,-,TRBJ2-1,TGCGCCAGCAGCCAGTACAATGAGCAGTTCTTC,CASSQYNEQFF